This T cell receptor (beta chain) was sequenced in a study of blood T cell repertoires in COVID-19. Study details: T cells, B-cell-depleted T cells, or PBMCs provided the cDNA or gDNA that served as material.

This clone turned up a few times. Trimming left V 0 bases short and J 1 base short, with 18 bases between. Germline V gene sequence: CDR1 LNHNV, CDR2 YYDKDF (reference sequence). CDR3 length: 19 amino acids. Sequencing used immunoSEQ multiplex PCR; TCRdb keeps in-frame clones, though not all of them. The sample carries some 150,000 clones, about nine tenths recorded once. The sample was peripheral blood. The chain carries TRBV15 and TRBJ2-2; maybe TRBD2 (6 bases). The receptor's source is a man aged 50-60 years who had recovered from COVID-19. This CDR3 is CATSRDPLAGPVNTGELFF. The CDR3 nucleotides are TGTGCCACCAGCAGAGATCCTTTGGCGGGGCCTGTGAACACCGGGGAGCTGTTTTTT.